A selection of T cell receptor beta chains follows, all from one sample in a study of T cells after yellow fever vaccination. TCRdb ran MiXCR on the 5' RACE reads and lists one entry per CDR3 protein. The sample contains about 500,000 distinct CDR3 sequences, 17% of which appear only once. The material was PBMCs, obtained less than 6 days after the first yellow fever vaccination. These receptors came from a man younger than 35 who received the YFV17D yellow fever vaccine. Both conserved end residues are part of each CDR3. Each record gives: J gene, clone size, D gene, V gene, CDR3 protein, CDR3 DNA. D genes are given only for firm matches. Not every row has a clone size; where given, it reads once, few, many or a size class.

TRBJ2-3	few	.	TRBV20-1	CSASSRADTQYF	TGCAGTGCTAGTTCGCGGGCAGATACGCAGTATTTT
TRBJ1-2	.	.	TRBV7-2	CASSLRGRTNNYGYTF	TGTGCCAGCAGCTTGCGAGGGCGGACAAACAACTATGGCTACACCTTC
TRBJ2-3	few	.	TRBV3-1	CASSLPTRTDTQYF	TGTGCCAGCAGCCTTCCGACTCGCACAGATACGCAGTATTTT
TRBJ1-2	once	.	TRBV29-1	CSVAITLDYGYTF	TGCAGCGTTGCCATCACCCTTGACTATGGCTACACCTTC
TRBJ1-2	.	TRBD1	TRBV4-3	CASSQLGQGDYGYTF	TGCGCCAGCAGCCAGCTAGGACAGGGGGACTATGGCTACACCTTC
TRBJ1-2	.	.	TRBV20-1	CSARTDNYGYTF	TGCAGTGCTCGGACGGATAACTATGGCTACACCTTC
TRBJ1-5	.	.	TRBV6-2/TRBV6-3	CASSRINQPQHF	TGTGCCAGCTCCCGGATCAATCAGCCCCAGCATTTT
TRBJ2-3	.	.	TRBV12-3/TRBV12-4	CASSLFAWRTDTQYF	TGTGCCAGCAGTTTATTTGCGTGGCGCACAGATACGCAGTATTTT
TRBJ1-2	few	.	TRBV12-3/TRBV12-4	CASRAPSANYGYTF	TGTGCCAGCAGAGCACCCTCGGCAAACTATGGCTACACCTTC
TRBJ2-7	few	.	TRBV15	CATSRNRYYEQYF	TGTGCCACCAGCAGAAACCGCTACTACGAGCAGTACTTC
TRBJ2-5	.	.	TRBV19	CASSIVLAGSFGGQETQYF	TGTGCCAGTAGTATAGTCCTGGCGGGGTCCTTTGGAGGGCAAGAGACCCAGTACTTC
TRBJ2-2	.	.	TRBV7-2	CASSLNFGGASTGELFF	TGTGCCAGCAGCTTAAATTTCGGCGGGGCGAGCACCGGGGAGCTGTTTTTT
TRBJ2-2	few	.	TRBV7-2	CASSLFGGGTGELFF	TGTGCCAGCAGCTTATTTGGGGGCGGGACCGGGGAGCTGTTTTTT
TRBJ1-1	.	TRBD1	TRBV5-1	CASSSQGYQVEAFF	TGCGCCAGCAGCTCACAGGGGTATCAGGTTGAAGCTTTCTTT
TRBJ1-1	few	.	TRBV5-1	CASSFTGGSEAFF	TGCGCCAGCAGCTTTACTGGGGGCAGTGAAGCTTTCTTT
TRBJ2-4	.	.	TRBV12-3/TRBV12-4	CASSLAARSENIQYF	TGTGCCAGCAGTTTGGCGGCGAGGAGTGAAAACATTCAGTACTTC
TRBJ2-1	.	TRBD2	TRBV19	CASSDFWGGRGEQFF	TGTGCCAGTAGTGACTTTTGGGGGGGTCGGGGTGAGCAGTTCTTC
TRBJ2-1	.	.	TRBV5-1	CASSLLGPGSYNEQFF	TGCGCCAGCAGCTTGTTAGGGCCAGGGTCCTACAATGAGCAGTTCTTC
TRBJ2-2	.	TRBD2	TRBV4-1	CASRRPGRGGELFF	TGCGCCAGCAGGCGTCCTGGGAGGGGCGGGGAGCTGTTTTTT
TRBJ1-5	few	.	TRBV4-1	CASSQEGRGGNQPQHF	TGCGCCAGCAGCCAAGAGGGAAGGGGTGGCAATCAGCCCCAGCATTTT
TRBJ1-4	few	.	TRBV5-6	CASSLAVSNPGRSKLFF	TGTGCCAGCAGCTTGGCAGTCAGTAACCCCGGGCGATCGAAACTGTTTTTT
TRBJ2-2	few	.	TRBV27	CASSRQAPQGNTGELFF	TGTGCCAGCAGTAGACAGGCCCCACAGGGCAACACCGGGGAGCTGTTTTTT
TRBJ2-5	few	TRBD2	TRBV11-2	CASSLAAGGFVETQYF	TGTGCCAGCAGCTTAGCTGCGGGGGGCTTTGTGGAGACCCAGTACTTC
TRBJ2-2	.	.	TRBV21-1	CASSKRSSGRELFF	TGTGCCAGCAGCAAACGGAGCTCGGGCAGGGAGCTGTTTTTT
TRBJ2-5	few	TRBD2	TRBV7-2	CASSLYLGGYQETQYF	TGTGCCAGCAGCCTCTACCTCGGGGGGTACCAAGAGACCCAGTACTTC
TRBJ1-5	.	.	TRBV23-1	CASSQFHRGAEQPQHF	TGCGCCAGCAGTCAATTTCATCGGGGGGCTGAACAGCCCCAGCATTTT
TRBJ2-5	.	TRBD2	TRBV20-1	CSAPTSYQETQYF	TGCAGTGCCCCGACTAGCTACCAAGAGACCCAGTACTTC
TRBJ2-3	few	TRBD2	TRBV6-1	CASSVSGGGTDTQYF	TGTGCCAGCAGTGTTAGCGGGGGGGGCACAGATACGCAGTATTTT
TRBJ2-2	few	TRBD1	TRBV7-2	CASSLTGIEAGELFF	TGTGCCAGCAGCTTGACAGGGATCGAGGCCGGGGAGCTGTTTTTT
TRBJ1-5	many	TRBD1	TRBV7-8	CASSPFGQGAIQPQHF	TGTGCCAGCAGCCCCTTTGGACAGGGGGCGATTCAGCCCCAGCATTTT
TRBJ2-3	medium-sized	.	TRBV25-1	CASTSGAGTDTQYF	TGTGCCAGCACATCAGGGGCTGGCACAGATACGCAGTATTTT
TRBJ2-2	once	.	TRBV5-4	CASSLSRGGELFF	TGTGCCAGCAGCTTGTCCCGCGGGGGGGAGCTGTTTTTT
TRBJ2-2	few	.	TRBV6-4	CASSYRIDVGELFF	TGTGCCAGCAGCTATAGGATTGACGTCGGGGAGCTGTTTTTT
TRBJ2-4	few	TRBD2	TRBV5-6	CASSAPEGFGGAKNIQYF	TGTGCCAGCAGCGCCCCGGAGGGATTCGGGGGGGCCAAAAACATTCAGTACTTC
TRBJ2-7	.	.	TRBV6-1	CATQTGIFGEQYF	TGTGCCACACAGACGGGGATCTTCGGCGAGCAGTACTTC
TRBJ2-7	many	.	TRBV10-3	CAISESRNPEQYF	TGTGCCATCAGTGAAAGCCGGAACCCCGAGCAGTACTTC
TRBJ1-6	.	.	TRBV6-1	CASSLTGRANSPLHF	TGTGCCAGCAGTCTAACGGGCAGGGCGAATTCACCCCTCCACTTT
TRBJ2-3	.	.	TRBV14	CASSQGRGDTQYF	TGTGCCAGCAGCCAGGGCCGGGGAGATACGCAGTATTTT
TRBJ2-7	few	.	TRBV6-5	CASSYSGTPYEQYF	TGTGCCAGCAGTTACTCCGGGACGCCCTACGAGCAGTACTTC
TRBJ1-1	many	.	TRBV12-3/TRBV12-4	CASSLMGTEAFF	TGTGCCAGCAGTTTGATGGGCACTGAAGCTTTCTTT
TRBJ1-6	few	.	TRBV4-1	CASSHHGGGSPLHF	TGCGCCAGCAGCCACCACGGGGGAGGGTCACCCCTCCACTTT
TRBJ2-5	.	TRBD1	TRBV12-3/TRBV12-4	CASSLREGAAEETQYF	TGTGCCAGCAGTTTACGTGAGGGGGCGGCAGAAGAGACCCAGTACTTC
TRBJ2-4	few	.	TRBV7-9	CASTVLALAKNIQYF	TGTGCCAGCACGGTTTTGGCATTAGCCAAAAACATTCAGTACTTC
TRBJ2-3	many	.	TRBV7-3	CASSYNSPPDTQYF	TGTGCCAGCAGCTACAACTCCCCCCCAGATACGCAGTATTTT
TRBJ1-2	.	.	TRBV24-1	CATHLVLGGIYGYTF	TGTGCCACCCACCTAGTTTTAGGGGGTATTTATGGCTACACCTTC
TRBJ2-3	few	TRBD2	TRBV11-2	CASSPRLAALTDTQYF	TGTGCCAGCAGCCCCAGACTAGCGGCCCTCACAGATACGCAGTATTTT
TRBJ1-1	.	.	TRBV9	CASSVEAGSMNTEAFF	TGTGCCAGCAGCGTAGAGGCAGGGAGCATGAACACTGAAGCTTTCTTT
TRBJ1-1	.	TRBD1	TRBV5-1	CASSPGQRTEAFF	TGCGCCAGCAGTCCGGGACAGAGGACTGAAGCTTTCTTT
TRBJ1-1	.	TRBD1	TRBV20-1	CSASMQGAWTEAFF	TGCAGTGCTAGCATGCAGGGGGCGTGGACTGAAGCTTTCTTT
TRBJ1-1	.	.	TRBV4-1	CASSQVTVNTEAFF	TGCGCCAGCAGCCAAGTGACGGTGAACACTGAAGCTTTCTTT
TRBJ2-1	few	.	TRBV3-1	CASSRQWGFGNEQFF	TGTGCCAGCAGCCGCCAATGGGGATTTGGGAATGAGCAGTTCTTC
TRBJ1-2	few	.	TRBV24-1	CATSDPTGNYGYTF	TGTGCCACCAGTGACCCAACAGGAAACTATGGCTACACCTTC
TRBJ2-1	many	TRBD1	TRBV18	CASSRDRGSYNEQFF	TGTGCCAGCTCAAGGGACAGGGGCTCGTACAATGAGCAGTTCTTC
TRBJ2-2	many	TRBD1	TRBV6-5	CASSYRGTGGGELFF	TGTGCCAGCAGTTACCGGGGGACAGGGGGCGGGGAGCTGTTTTTT